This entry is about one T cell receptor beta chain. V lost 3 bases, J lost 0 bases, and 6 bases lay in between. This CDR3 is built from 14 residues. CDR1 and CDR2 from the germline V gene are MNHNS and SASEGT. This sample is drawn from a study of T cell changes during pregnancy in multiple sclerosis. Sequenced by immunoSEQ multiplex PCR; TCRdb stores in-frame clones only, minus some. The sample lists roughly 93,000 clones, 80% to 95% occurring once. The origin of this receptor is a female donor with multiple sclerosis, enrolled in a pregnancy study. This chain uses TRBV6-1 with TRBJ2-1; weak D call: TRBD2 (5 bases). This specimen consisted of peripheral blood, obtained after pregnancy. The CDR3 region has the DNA TGTGCCAGCAGTGATAGCGTCTCCTACAATGAGCAGTTCTTC. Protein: CASSDSVSYNEQFF.